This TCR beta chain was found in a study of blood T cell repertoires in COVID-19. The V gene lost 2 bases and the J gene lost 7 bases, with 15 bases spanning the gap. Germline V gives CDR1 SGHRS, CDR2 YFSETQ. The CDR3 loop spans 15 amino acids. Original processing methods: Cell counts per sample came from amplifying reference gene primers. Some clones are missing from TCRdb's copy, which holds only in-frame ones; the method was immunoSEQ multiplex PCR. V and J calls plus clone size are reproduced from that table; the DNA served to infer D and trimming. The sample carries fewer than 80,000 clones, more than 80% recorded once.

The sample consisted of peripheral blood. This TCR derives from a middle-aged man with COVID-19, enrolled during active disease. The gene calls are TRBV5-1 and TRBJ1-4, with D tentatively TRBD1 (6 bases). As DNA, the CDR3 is TGCGCCAGCAGCTTTGGGGGGGCGGAAGGTGAAAAACTGTTTTTT. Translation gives CASSFGGAEGEKLFF.